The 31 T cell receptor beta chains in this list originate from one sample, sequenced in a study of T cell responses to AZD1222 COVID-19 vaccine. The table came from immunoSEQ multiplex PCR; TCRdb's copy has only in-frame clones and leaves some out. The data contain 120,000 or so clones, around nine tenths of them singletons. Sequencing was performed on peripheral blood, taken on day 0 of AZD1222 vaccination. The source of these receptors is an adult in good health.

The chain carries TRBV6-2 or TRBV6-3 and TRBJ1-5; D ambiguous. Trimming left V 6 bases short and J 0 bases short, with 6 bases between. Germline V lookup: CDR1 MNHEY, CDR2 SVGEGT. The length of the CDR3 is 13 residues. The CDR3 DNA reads TGTGCCAGCAGCCTAAATAGCAATCAGCCCCAGCATTTT. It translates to CASSLNSNQPQHF.

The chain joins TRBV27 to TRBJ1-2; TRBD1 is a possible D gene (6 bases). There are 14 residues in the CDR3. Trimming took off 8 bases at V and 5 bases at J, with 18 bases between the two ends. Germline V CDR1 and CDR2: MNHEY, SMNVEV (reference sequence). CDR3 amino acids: CASAGQGNGYGYTF. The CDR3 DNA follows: TGTGCCAGCGCAGGTCAGGGGAATGGATATGGCTACACCTTC.

CDR3 nucleotides: TGTGCCAGCAGCCCCCGGACAGGGGTTAGTAACACTGAAGCTTTCTTT. It encodes CASSPRTGVSNTEAFF. The chain links TRBV11-2 to TRBJ1-1; 9 bases are shared with TRBD1. The CDR3 runs to 16 residues. The V gene's germline CDR1 is SGHAT and CDR2 FQNNGV. The V segment lost 5 bases and the J segment 2 bases; nucleotides outside the gene matches: 9. The whole variable domain, filled in from reference TRBV11-2 and TRBJ1-1, reads EAGVAQSPRYKIIEKRQSVAFWCNPISGHATLYWYQQILGQGPKLLIQFQNNGVVDDSQLPKDRFSAERLKGVDSTLKIQPAKLEDSAVYLCASSPRTGVSNTEAFFGQGTRLTVV.

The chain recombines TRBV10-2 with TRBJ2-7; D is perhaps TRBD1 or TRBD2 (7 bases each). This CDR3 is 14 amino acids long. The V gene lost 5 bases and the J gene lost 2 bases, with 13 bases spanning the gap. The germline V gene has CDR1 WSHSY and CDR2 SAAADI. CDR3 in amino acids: CASSNPGGAYEQYF. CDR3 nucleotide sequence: TGCGCCAGCAGTAATCCAGGGGGGGCCTACGAGCAGTACTTC.

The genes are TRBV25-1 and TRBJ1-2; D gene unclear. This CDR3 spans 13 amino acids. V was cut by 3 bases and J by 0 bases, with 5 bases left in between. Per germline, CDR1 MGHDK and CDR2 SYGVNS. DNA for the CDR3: TGTGCCAGCAGTGAGGGGACTAACTATGGCTACACCTTC. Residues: CASSEGTNYGYTF.

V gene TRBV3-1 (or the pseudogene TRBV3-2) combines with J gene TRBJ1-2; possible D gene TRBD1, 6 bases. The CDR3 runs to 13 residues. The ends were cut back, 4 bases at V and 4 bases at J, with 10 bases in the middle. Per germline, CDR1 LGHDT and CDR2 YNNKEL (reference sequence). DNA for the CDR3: TGTGCCAGCAGCCCAGGGGTTGCCTATGGCTACACCTTC. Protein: CASSPGVAYGYTF.

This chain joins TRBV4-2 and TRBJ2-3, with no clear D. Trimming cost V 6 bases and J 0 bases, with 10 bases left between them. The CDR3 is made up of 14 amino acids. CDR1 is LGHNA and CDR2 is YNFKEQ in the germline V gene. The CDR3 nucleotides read TGTGCCAGCAGACCAATCGGGAGCACAGATACGCAGTATTTT. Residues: CASRPIGSTDTQYF.

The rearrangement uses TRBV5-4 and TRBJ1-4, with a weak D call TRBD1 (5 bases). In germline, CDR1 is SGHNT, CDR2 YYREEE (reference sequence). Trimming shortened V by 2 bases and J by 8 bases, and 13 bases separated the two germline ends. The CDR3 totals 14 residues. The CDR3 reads CASSFWGSHEKLFF. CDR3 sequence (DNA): TGTGCCAGCAGCTTTTGGGGGAGCCACGAAAAACTGTTTTTT.

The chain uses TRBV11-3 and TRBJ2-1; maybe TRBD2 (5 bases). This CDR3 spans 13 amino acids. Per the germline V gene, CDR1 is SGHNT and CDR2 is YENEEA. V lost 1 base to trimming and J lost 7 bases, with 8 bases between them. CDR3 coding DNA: TGTGCCAGCAGCTTAGGGAGGAGGAATGAGCAGTTCTTC. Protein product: CASSLGRRNEQFF.

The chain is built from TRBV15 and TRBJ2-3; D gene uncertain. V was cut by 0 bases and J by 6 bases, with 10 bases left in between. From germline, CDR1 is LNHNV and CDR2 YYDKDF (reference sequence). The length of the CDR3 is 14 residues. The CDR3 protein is CATSRDPQLDTQYF. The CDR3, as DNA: TGTGCCACCAGCAGAGATCCGCAATTGGATACGCAGTATTTT.

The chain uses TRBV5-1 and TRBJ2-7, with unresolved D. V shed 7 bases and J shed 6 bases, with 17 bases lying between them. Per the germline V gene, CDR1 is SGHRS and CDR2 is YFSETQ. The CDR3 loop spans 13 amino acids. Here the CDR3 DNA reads TGCGCCAGCGGCCTAGGGTCCTACGGCGAGCAGTACTTC. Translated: CASGLGSYGEQYF.

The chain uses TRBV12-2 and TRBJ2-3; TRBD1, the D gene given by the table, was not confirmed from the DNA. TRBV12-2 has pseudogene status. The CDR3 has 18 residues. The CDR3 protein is CASRLRDRLVGGTDTQYF. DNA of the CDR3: TGTGCAAGTCGCTTAAGGGACAGGTTAGTTGGTGGCACAGATACGCAGTATTTT.

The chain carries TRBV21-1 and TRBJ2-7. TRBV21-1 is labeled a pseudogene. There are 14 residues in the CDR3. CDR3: CASSNTPLDDEQYF. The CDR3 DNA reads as TGTGCCAGCAGCAACACCCCTCTGGACGATGAGCAGTACTTC.

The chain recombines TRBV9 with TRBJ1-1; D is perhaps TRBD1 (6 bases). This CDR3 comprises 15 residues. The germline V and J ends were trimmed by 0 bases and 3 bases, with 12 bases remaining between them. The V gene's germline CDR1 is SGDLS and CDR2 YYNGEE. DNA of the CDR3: TGTGCCAGCAGCGTAGAGGGGGACTGGGACACTGAAGCTTTCTTT. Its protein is CASSVEGDWDTEAFF.

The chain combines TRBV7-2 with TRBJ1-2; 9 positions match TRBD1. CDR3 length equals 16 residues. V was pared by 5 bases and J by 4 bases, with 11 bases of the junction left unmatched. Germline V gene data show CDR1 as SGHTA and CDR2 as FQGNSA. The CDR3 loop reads CASSPGQPGQGYGYTF. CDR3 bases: TGTGCCAGCAGCCCAGGACAGCCGGGACAGGGCTATGGCTACACCTTC. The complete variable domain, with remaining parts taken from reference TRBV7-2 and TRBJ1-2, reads GAGVSQSPSNKVTEKGKDVELRCDPISGHTALYWYRQSLGQGLEFLIYFQGNSAPDKSGLPSDRFSAERTGGSVSTLTIQRTQQEDSAVYLCASSPGQPGQGYGYTFGSGTRLTVV.

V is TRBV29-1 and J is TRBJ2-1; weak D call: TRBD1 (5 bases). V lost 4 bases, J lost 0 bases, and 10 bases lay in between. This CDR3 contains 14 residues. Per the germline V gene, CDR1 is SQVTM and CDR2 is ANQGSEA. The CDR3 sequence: CSVVGASSYNEQFF. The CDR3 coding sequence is TGCAGCGTTGTTGGGGCCAGCTCCTACAATGAGCAGTTCTTC.

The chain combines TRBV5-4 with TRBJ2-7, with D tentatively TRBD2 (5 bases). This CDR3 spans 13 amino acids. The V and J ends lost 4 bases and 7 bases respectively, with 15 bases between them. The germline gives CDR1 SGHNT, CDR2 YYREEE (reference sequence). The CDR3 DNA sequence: TGTGCCAGCAGCCTCCCGGGGATGGGGGAGCAGTACTTC. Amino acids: CASSLPGMGEQYF.

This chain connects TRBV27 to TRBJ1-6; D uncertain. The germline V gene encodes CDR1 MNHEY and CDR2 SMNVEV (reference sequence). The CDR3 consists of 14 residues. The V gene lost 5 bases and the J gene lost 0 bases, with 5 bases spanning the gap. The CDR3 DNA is TGTGCCAGCAGTCCCCACTCCTATAATTCACCCCTCCACTTT. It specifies CASSPHSYNSPLHF.

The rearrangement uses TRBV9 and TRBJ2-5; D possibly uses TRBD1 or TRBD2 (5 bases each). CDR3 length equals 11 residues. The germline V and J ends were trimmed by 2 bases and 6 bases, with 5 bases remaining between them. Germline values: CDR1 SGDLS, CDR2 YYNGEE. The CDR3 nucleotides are TGTGCCAGCAGCGTGGGACAGACCCAGTACTTC. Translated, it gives CASSVGQTQYF.

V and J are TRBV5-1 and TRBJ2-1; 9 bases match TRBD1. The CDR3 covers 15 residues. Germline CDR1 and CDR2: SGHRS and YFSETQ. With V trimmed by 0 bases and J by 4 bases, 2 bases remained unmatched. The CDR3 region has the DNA TGCGCCAGCAGCTTGGACAGGGGGCAATACAATGAGCAGTTCTTC. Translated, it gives CASSLDRGQYNEQFF.

The CDR3 DNA sequence: TGTGCCAGCAGTTTAGCCCCGACAGCTGGCTACACCTTC. It codes for CASSLAPTAGYTF. The rearrangement uses TRBV12-3 or TRBV12-4 and TRBJ1-2; perhaps TRBD1 as D (5 bases). The CDR3 is made up of 13 amino acids. Trimming left V 0 bases short and J 7 bases short, with 9 bases between.

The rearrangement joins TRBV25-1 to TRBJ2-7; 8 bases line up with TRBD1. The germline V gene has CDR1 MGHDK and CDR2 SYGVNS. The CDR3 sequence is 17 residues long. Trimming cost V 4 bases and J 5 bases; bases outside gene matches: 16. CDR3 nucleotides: TGTGCCAGCAGTGTTTGGGACAGGCCCGACGGGGTCCACGAGCAGTACTTC. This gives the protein CASSVWDRPDGVHEQYF.

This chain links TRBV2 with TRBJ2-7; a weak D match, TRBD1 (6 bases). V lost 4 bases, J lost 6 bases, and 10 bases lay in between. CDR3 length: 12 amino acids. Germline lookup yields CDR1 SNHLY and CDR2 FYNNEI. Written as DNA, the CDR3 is TGTGCCAGCAGTGCAGGGGACGGCGAGCAGTACTTC. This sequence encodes CASSAGDGEQYF.

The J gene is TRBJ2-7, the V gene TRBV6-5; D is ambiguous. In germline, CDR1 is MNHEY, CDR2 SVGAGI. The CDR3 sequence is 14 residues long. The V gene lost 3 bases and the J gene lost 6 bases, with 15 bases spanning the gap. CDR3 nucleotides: TGTGCCAGCAGTTATGGCAGTTTCTGGTCCGAGCAGTACTTC. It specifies CASSYGSFWSEQYF.

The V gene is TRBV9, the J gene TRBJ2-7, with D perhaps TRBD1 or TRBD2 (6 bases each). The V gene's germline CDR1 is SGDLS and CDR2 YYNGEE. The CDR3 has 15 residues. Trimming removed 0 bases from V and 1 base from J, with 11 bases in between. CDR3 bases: TGTGCCAGCAGCGTAGGTGAAGGGGGGTCCTACGAGCAGTACTTC. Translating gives CASSVGEGGSYEQYF.

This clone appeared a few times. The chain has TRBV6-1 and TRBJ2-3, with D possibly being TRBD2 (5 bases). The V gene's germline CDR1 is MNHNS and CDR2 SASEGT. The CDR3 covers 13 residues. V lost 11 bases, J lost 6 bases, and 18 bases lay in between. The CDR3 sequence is CAASLSEADTQYF. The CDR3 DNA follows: TGTGCCGCCTCTCTCTCGGAGGCGGATACGCAGTATTTT.

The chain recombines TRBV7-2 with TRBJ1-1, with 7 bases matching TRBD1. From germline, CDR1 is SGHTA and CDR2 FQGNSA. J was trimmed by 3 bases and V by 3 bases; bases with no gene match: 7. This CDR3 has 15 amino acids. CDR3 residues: CASSFPDRVDTEAFF. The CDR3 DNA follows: TGTGCCAGCAGCTTTCCCGACAGGGTCGACACTGAAGCTTTCTTT.

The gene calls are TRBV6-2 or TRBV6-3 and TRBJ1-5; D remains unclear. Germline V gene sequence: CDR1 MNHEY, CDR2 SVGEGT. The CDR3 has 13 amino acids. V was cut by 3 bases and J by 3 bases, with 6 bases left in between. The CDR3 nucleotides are TGTGCCAGCAGTTATTCAGCCAATCAGCCCCAGCATTTT. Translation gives CASSYSANQPQHF.

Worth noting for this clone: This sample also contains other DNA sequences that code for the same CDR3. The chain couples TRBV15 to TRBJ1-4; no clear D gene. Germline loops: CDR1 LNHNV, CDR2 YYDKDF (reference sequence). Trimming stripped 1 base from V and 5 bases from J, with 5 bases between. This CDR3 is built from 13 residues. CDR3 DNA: TGTGCCACCAGCAGAGCCTTGAATGAAAAACTGTTTTTT. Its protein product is CATSRALNEKLFF. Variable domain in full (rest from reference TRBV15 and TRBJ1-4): DAMVIQNPRYQVTQFGKPVTLSCSQTLNHNVMYWYQQKSSQAPKLLFHYYDKDFNNEADTPDNFQSRRPNTSFCFLDIRSPGLGDTAMYLCATSRALNEKLFFGSGTQLSVL.

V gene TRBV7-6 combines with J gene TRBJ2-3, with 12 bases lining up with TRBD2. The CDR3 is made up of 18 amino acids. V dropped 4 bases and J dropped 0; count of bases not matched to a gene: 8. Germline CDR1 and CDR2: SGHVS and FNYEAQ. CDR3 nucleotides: TGTGCCAGCAGCTCCGGACTAGCGGGATCCTCTAGCACAGATACGCAGTATTTT. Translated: CASSSGLAGSSSTDTQYF.

CDR3 DNA: TGTGCCAGCAGCTTCGAGGAACGAGAGACCCAGTACTTC. This codes for CASSFEERETQYF. The chain is built from TRBV7-8 and TRBJ2-5; no reliable D call. The CDR3 covers 13 residues. Germline V gene data show CDR1 as SGHVS and CDR2 as FQNEAQ. V shed 3 bases and J shed 4 bases, with 9 bases lying between them.